What follows are 28 T cell receptor beta chains derived from one specimen sequenced in a study of T cell responses to AZD1222 COVID-19 vaccine. Data came from immunoSEQ multiplex PCR; TCRdb stores just in-frame clones and leaves some out. The sample comprises about 99,000 clones, nearly 90% of which are singletons, and approximately 2.9% rests with the top ten. The sample consisted of peripheral blood, taken on day 0 of AZD1222 vaccination. These receptors originate from an adult in good health.

This clone was found once. The chain is built from TRBV11-3 and TRBJ2-2; 11 bases agree with TRBD1. Germline trimming cut 4 bases from V and 6 bases from J; bases unmatched to any gene: 4. CDR1 is SGHNT and CDR2 is YENEEA in the germline V gene. The CDR3 has 15 residues. The CDR3, as DNA: TGTGCCAGCAGCTGGCGGGACAGGGGGTCCGGGGAGCTGTTTTTT. This gives the protein CASSWRDRGSGELFF.

The rearrangement joins TRBV27 to TRBJ1-5; weak D call: TRBD1 (6 bases). Germline V gene sequence: CDR1 MNHEY, CDR2 SMNVEV (reference sequence). The V end lost 2 bases, the J end lost 5 bases, and 19 bases lay between the germline ends. CDR3 size: 17 residues. The CDR3 is CASSLKGTLPGHQPQHF. In DNA form, the CDR3 reads TGTGCCAGCAGTTTAAAAGGGACACTTCCCGGTCATCAGCCCCAGCATTTT.

The gene calls are TRBV6-1 and TRBJ2-5; the match to TRBD2 covers 9 bases. CDR3 length equals 18 residues. The V segment lost 1 base and the J segment 4 bases; nucleotides outside the gene matches: 13. Germline V lookup: CDR1 MNHNS, CDR2 SASEGT. CDR3: CASSEVPAGGSVRETQYF. The CDR3 nucleotides are TGTGCCAGCAGTGAAGTGCCAGCGGGGGGTTCCGTCAGAGAGACCCAGTACTTC.

This clone was recorded only once. The V and J genes are TRBV7-2 and TRBJ1-5; 7 bases map to TRBD1. The V segment lost 5 bases and the J segment 7 bases; nucleotides outside the gene matches: 5. There are 13 residues in the CDR3. From germline, CDR1 is SGHTA and CDR2 FQGNSA. The CDR3 sequence: CASSIGGRQPQHF. In DNA, the CDR3 is TGTGCCAGCAGCATAGGGGGCAGGCAGCCCCAGCATTTT. Filled out from reference TRBV7-2 and TRBJ1-5, the complete variable domain reads GAGVSQSPSNKVTEKGKDVELRCDPISGHTALYWYRQSLGQGLEFLIYFQGNSAPDKSGLPSDRFSAERTGGSVSTLTIQRTQQEDSAVYLCASSIGGRQPQHFGDGTRLSIL.

The table lists this clone with a few counts. This sequence joins TRBV19 and TRBJ2-5; 8 bases map to TRBD1. From germline, CDR1 is LNHDA and CDR2 SQIVND (reference sequence). This CDR3 comprises 13 residues. The J segment lost 1 base and the V segment lost 6 bases, leaving 1 base of the junction unmatched. The CDR3 spells CASRGTGQETQYF. As DNA, the CDR3 is TGTGCCAGTAGGGGGACAGGCCAAGAGACCCAGTACTTC.

This chain joins TRBV6-5 and TRBJ1-6, with TRBD1 identical over 7 bases. The J segment lost 8 bases and the V segment lost 8 bases, leaving 6 bases of the junction unmatched. Germline assignment: CDR1 MNHEY and CDR2 SVGAGI. The CDR3 runs 13 residues. CDR3 coding DNA: TGTGCCAGCGTCGGGACAGCAGATTCACCCCTCCACTTT. This translates into CASVGTADSPLHF.

Only a few counts were recorded for this clone. Other DNA sequences of this sample code for an identical CDR3. The rearrangement uses TRBV19 and TRBJ1-5; D is uncertain. CDR3 length: 14 amino acids. Trimming removed 2 bases at V and 1 base at J, with 6 bases between. The V gene's germline CDR1 is LNHDA and CDR2 SQIVND (reference sequence). The CDR3 loop reads CASSILGSNQPQHF. The DNA of the CDR3 is TGTGCCAGTAGTATATTGGGGAGCAATCAGCCCCAGCATTTT.

The chain employs TRBV3-1 (or the pseudogene TRBV3-2) and TRBJ1-2; D gene ambiguous. Germline V gene lookup returns CDR1 LGHDT and CDR2 YNNKEL (reference sequence). V lost 0 bases, J lost 4 bases, and 6 bases lay in between. The length of the CDR3 is 13 residues. The CDR3 coding sequence is TGTGCCAGCAGCCAAGAGAGGAGCTATGGCTACACCTTC. Translation gives CASSQERSYGYTF.

This chain connects TRBV7-6 to TRBJ1-4, with D possibly being TRBD1 (6 bases). CDR3 length equals 15 residues. Trimming removed 2 bases at V and 10 bases at J, with 17 bases between. The germline V gene has CDR1 SGHVS and CDR2 FNYEAQ. CDR3 residues: CASSLWREKGGKLFF. The CDR3 bases are TGTGCCAGCAGCTTATGGAGGGAAAAGGGGGGAAAACTGTTTTTT. The full variable domain, completed using reference TRBV7-6 and TRBJ1-4, is GAGVSQSPRYKVTKRGQDVALRCDPISGHVSLYWYRQALGQGPEFLTYFNYEAQQDKSGLPNDRFSAERPEGSISTLTIQRTEQRDSAMYRCASSLWREKGGKLFFGSGTQLSVL.

J is TRBJ2-3 and V is TRBV4-2; TRBD1 matches 7 bases. Germline loops: CDR1 LGHNA, CDR2 YNFKEQ. Germline trimming cut 0 bases from V and 4 bases from J; bases unmatched to any gene: 7. CDR3 length equals 16 residues. The CDR3 nucleotides read TGTGCCAGCAGCCAAGATCGGGCGCAGGGGGCAGATACGCAGTATTTT. Translating gives CASSQDRAQGADTQYF.

This clone was picked up one time. The chain joins TRBV7-6 to TRBJ1-2, with TRBD1 identical over 7 bases. This CDR3 is built from 16 residues. The V and J ends lost 5 bases and 4 bases, in that order; junction bases with no gene match: 13. The germline V gene has CDR1 SGHVS and CDR2 FNYEAQ. CDR3 nucleotide sequence: TGTGCCAGCAGCCTCCAGGCGGCAGGGGGGATCTATGGCTACACCTTC. It translates to CASSLQAAGGIYGYTF.

This clone was seen a single time. The chain has TRBV19 and TRBJ1-5; no clear D gene. Germline assignment: CDR1 LNHDA and CDR2 SQIVND (reference sequence). With 2 bases removed from V and 3 bases from J, the gap between germline ends came to 8 bases. The CDR3 is 14 residues long. CDR3 bases: TGTGCCAGTAGTATACCCTTATCCAATCAGCCCCAGCATTTT. This gives the protein CASSIPLSNQPQHF.

As DNA, the CDR3 is TGTGCTAGTGCATTTTGGCCCTTGAACACTGAAGCTTTCTTT. It is translated as CASAFWPLNTEAFF. The genes are TRBV12-5 and TRBJ1-1; D gene ambiguous. The CDR3 loop spans 14 amino acids. Germline-derived CDR1 and CDR2 are LGHNT and FRNRAP. V was cut by 7 bases and J by 0 bases, with 12 bases left in between.

The chain has TRBV24-1 and TRBJ2-7, with D perhaps TRBD2 (7 bases). Looked up from germline, CDR1 is KGHDR and CDR2 is SFDVKD. V was clipped by 5 bases and J by 5 bases, with 18 bases between them. The length of the CDR3 is 15 residues. DNA of the CDR3: TGTGCCACCAGTGCCCCTAGGGGGGGGAGACACGAGCAGTACGTC. Translated: CATSAPRGGRHEQYV.

This clone was counted only a few times. The CDR3 DNA sequence: TGTGCCAGCAGTAACGGACTGATCTATGGCTACACCTTC. Residues: CASSNGLIYGYTF. The chain couples TRBV27 to TRBJ1-2; D gene uncertain. This CDR3 contains 13 residues. Trimming pared 5 bases from V and 4 bases from J, leaving 11 bases between. Germline assignment: CDR1 MNHEY and CDR2 SMNVEV (reference sequence).

The chain carries TRBV4-3 and TRBJ1-2; TRBD1 is a possible D gene (6 bases). CDR1 and CDR2 from the germline V gene are LGHNA and YSLEER. V was clipped by 4 bases and J by 4 bases, with 16 bases between them. CDR3 length: 15 amino acids. CDR3 coding DNA: TGCGCCAGCAGCCTCATAGGGGGGCTCCTCTATGGCTACACCTTC. It encodes CASSLIGGLLYGYTF.

Note on this clone: An end of the junction does not agree with germline; a read error may underlie this. This chain connects TRBV7-2 to TRBJ2-4; 15 bases agree with TRBD2. Germline assignment: CDR1 SGHTA and CDR2 FQGNSA. CDR3 size: 16 residues. Here the CDR3 reads CASTLGTSGRFDIQYF. Here the CDR3 DNA reads TGTGCCAGCACCTTAGGGACTAGCGGGAGGTTTGACATTCAGTACTTC.

The chain uses TRBV7-3 and TRBJ1-3; D perhaps matches TRBD1 (5 bases). Germline V gene data show CDR1 as SGHTA and CDR2 as FQGTGA. CDR3 size: 16 residues. The ends were cut back, 4 bases at V and 0 bases at J, with 13 bases in the middle. This chain's CDR3 is CASSSGRGRSGNTIYF. CDR3 coding DNA: TGTGCCAGCAGCTCCGGACGGGGCCGCTCTGGAAACACCATATATTTT.

The chain is built from TRBV24-1 and TRBJ2-3; D perhaps matches TRBD1 (7 bases). The CDR3 spans 14 residues. The V and J ends lost 3 bases and 5 bases respectively, with 11 bases between them. Germline CDR1 reads KGHDR; CDR2 reads SFDVKD. CDR3 DNA sequence: TGTGCCACCAGTGATCAGGGGGGCCAAGATACGCAGTATTTT. Amino acids: CATSDQGGQDTQYF.

The CDR3 DNA follows: TGTGCCAGCAGCTCGACGGTTATTAACTATGGCTACACCTTC. As protein: CASSSTVINYGYTF. The rearrangement links TRBV4-2 to TRBJ1-2; D call uncertain. Trimming removed 5 bases at V and 1 base at J, with 11 bases between. The CDR3 extends over 14 amino acids. Germline-derived CDR1 and CDR2 are LGHNA and YNFKEQ.

This chain links TRBV12-3 or TRBV12-4 with TRBJ2-7; D might be TRBD1 or TRBD2, each matching 5 bases. This CDR3 has 12 residues. V was cut by 5 bases and J by 5 bases, with 10 bases left in between. CDR3 protein: CASSVRENEQYV. The DNA of the CDR3 is TGTGCCAGCAGTGTCAGGGAGAACGAGCAGTACGTC.

The chain joins TRBV4-1 to TRBJ2-3; the D gene is possibly TRBD2 (6 bases). The CDR3 is made up of 13 amino acids. Germline V gene data show CDR1 as MGHRA and CDR2 as YSYEKL. Trimming left V 0 bases short and J 6 bases short, with 7 bases between. CDR3 region: CASSQELADTQYF. CDR3 DNA: TGCGCCAGCAGCCAAGAACTAGCTGATACGCAGTATTTT.

The chain carries TRBV12-5 and TRBJ1-3; D might be TRBD1 (5 bases). Trimming removed 3 bases from V and 0 bases from J, with 12 bases in between. This CDR3 spans 16 amino acids. The V gene's germline CDR1 is LGHNT and CDR2 FRNRAP. The DNA of the CDR3 is TGTGCTAGTGGTTTACGGGGGATGTTCTCTGGAAACACCATATATTTT. It codes for CASGLRGMFSGNTIYF. Based on the CDR3 plus reference TRBV12-5 and TRBJ1-3, the full variable domain is DARVTQTPRHKVTEMGQEVTMRCQPILGHNTVFWYRQTMMQGLELLAYFRNRAPLDDSGMPKDRFSAEMPDATLATLKIQPSEPRDSAVYFCASGLRGMFSGNTIYFGEGSWLTVV.

The CDR3 reads CASSLARGRNTEAFF. The DNA for the CDR3 is TGTGCCAGCAGTCTCGCCAGGGGACGGAACACTGAAGCTTTCTTT. The chain uses TRBV5-4 and TRBJ1-1; possibly TRBD1 for D (6 bases). Per germline, CDR1 SGHNT and CDR2 YYREEE (reference sequence). Trimming took 5 bases from V and 1 from J, leaving 15 bases between them. This CDR3 comprises 15 residues.

CDR3 region: CASSLSPPSGAYNEQFF. CDR3 nucleotide sequence: TGCGCCAGCAGCCTAAGCCCCCCCTCCGGGGCATACAATGAGCAGTTCTTC. J is TRBJ2-1 and V is TRBV4-1, with D perhaps TRBD1 or TRBD2 (5 bases each). CDR1 MGHRA and CDR2 YSYEKL come from the germline V gene. CDR3 length: 17 residues. V lost 4 bases and J 4 bases, leaving 20 bases between the germline ends.

This clone was recorded only once. The chain recombines TRBV15 with TRBJ1-5, with D possibly being TRBD1 (5 bases). Trimming cost V 4 bases and J 4 bases, with 17 bases left between them. This CDR3 has 16 residues. Germline V gene lookup returns CDR1 LNHNV and CDR2 YYDKDF (reference sequence). CDR3 sequence reads: CATSKGSLGVNQPQHF. In DNA form, the CDR3 reads TGTGCCACCAGCAAGGGGTCCCTAGGCGTTAATCAGCCCCAGCATTTT.

The chain links TRBV2 to TRBJ1-4; 8 bases align to TRBD1. The CDR3 runs 17 residues. The germline gives CDR1 SNHLY, CDR2 FYNNEI. Trimming removed 1 base from V and 7 bases from J; junction bases left unmatched: 11. The CDR3 here is CASSEGIRTGKTEKLFF. The CDR3 coding sequence is TGTGCCAGCAGTGAAGGTATCAGGACAGGGAAAACTGAAAAACTGTTTTTT.

This clone was seen only a few times. This sequence joins TRBV11-2 and TRBJ2-4; D possibly uses TRBD1 or TRBD2 (5 bases each). The germline V and J ends were trimmed by 5 bases and 6 bases, with 17 bases remaining between them. The CDR3 has 15 amino acids. Per germline, CDR1 SGHAT and CDR2 FQNNGV. CDR3 coding DNA: TGTGCCAGCAGCGCACCCTACCGGGGCAGAAACATTCAGTACTTC. It yields the protein CASSAPYRGRNIQYF.